This T cell receptor (beta chain) was retrieved from a study of T cell responses to AZD1222 COVID-19 vaccine. Profiling relied on immunoSEQ multiplex PCR, and the TCRdb table lists in-frame clones only, not all of them. Counted here are over 100,000 clones, roughly 88% occurring once; the ten biggest clones make up roughly 18%. From germline, CDR1 is SGDLS and CDR2 YYNGEE. V lost 4 bases, J lost 4 bases, and 24 bases lay in between. CDR3 length: 18 residues. Note on this clone: Its antigen is as yet unknown.

Study-wide points: Repertoires were collected only later (after the peak T cell response had occurred). Among the donors, most were white British and more were female, and clonal diversity was possibly underestimated. Reportedly, nearly half the spike-specific TCRs target unmutated variant regions.

The sequenced sample was peripheral blood, obtained on day 0 of AZD1222 vaccination. This receptor was identified in an adult in good health. This sequence joins TRBV9 and TRBJ2-1; D is possibly TRBD2 (6 bases). CDR3 region: CASSPPSPGRGQYNEQFF. The CDR3 bases are TGTGCCAGCAGCCCACCATCCCCCGGGCGGGGCCAATACAATGAGCAGTTCTTC.